The present TCR beta chain was sequenced within a study of T cell repertoires in cytomegalovirus infection. Study overall: Evidence of both CMV infection and a matching HLA type came from public TCR beta signatures. Study-level findings and limits: Cumulative frequency (of public TCR beta family members) identified carriers of CMV plus the relevant HLA. HLA-C-restricted TCR beta clonotypes specific for CMV led the ex vivo response.

One entry per CDR3 protein results from TCRdb running MiXCR on the reads. Altogether some 440,000 distinct CDR3 sequences are present, roughly 30% being singletons, with the ten largest covering around 13%. The CDR3 contains 13 residues. Looked up from germline, CDR1 is MNHEY and CDR2 is SVGAGI. V gave up 3 bases and J gave up 6 bases, with 11 bases separating them. This clonotype appeared a single time. Its antigen remains unidentified. Input material: PBMCs. The chain couples TRBV6-5 to TRBJ1-1; D is uncertain. This TCR came from a human donor in good health (CMV status not recorded). Some clones in this sample may be carry-over from other donors' samples. The CDR3 protein is CASSYIFGAEAFF. CDR3 in DNA: TGTGCCAGCAGTTATATTTTTGGGGCTGAAGCTTTCTTT.